The clone carrying this T cell receptor beta chain was counted only a few times. Its cognate antigen is unknown. MiXCR, applied by TCRdb to the 5' RACE reads, yields one record per CDR3 protein. The table shows hundreds of thousands of distinct CDR3 sequences, with roughly a tenth occurring only once. The CDR3 runs to 12 residues. Trimming cost V 8 bases and J 2 bases, with 4 bases left between them. The sample comes from a study of identical twins. The study, taken as a whole, reports: Cord blood's abundant beta clonotypes had fewer insertions, unlike memory repertoires. Surplus twin overlap in beta out-of-frame sequences was less pronounced. Instead of following the same donors, the conclusions were based on cross-sectional statistical analysis.

The chain joins TRBV12-3 or TRBV12-4 to TRBJ2-6; D not certain. This receptor was identified in a woman between 18 and 30 years old in good health. Sequencing was performed on memory (CD45RO+) T cells sorted from blood. As DNA, the CDR3 is TGTGCCAGCGGAACTGGGGCCAACGTCCTGACTTTC. Its protein product is CASGTGANVLTF.